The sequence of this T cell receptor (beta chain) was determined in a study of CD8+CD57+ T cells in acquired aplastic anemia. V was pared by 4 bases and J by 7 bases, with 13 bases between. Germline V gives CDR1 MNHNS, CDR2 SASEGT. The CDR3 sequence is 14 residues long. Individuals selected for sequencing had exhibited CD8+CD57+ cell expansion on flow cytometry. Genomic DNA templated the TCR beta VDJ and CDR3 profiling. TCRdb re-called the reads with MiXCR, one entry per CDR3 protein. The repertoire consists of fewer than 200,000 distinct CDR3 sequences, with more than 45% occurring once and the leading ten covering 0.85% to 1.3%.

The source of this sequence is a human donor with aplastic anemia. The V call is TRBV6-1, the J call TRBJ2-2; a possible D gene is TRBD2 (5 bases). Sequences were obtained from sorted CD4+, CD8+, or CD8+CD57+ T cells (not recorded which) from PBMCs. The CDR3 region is CASSVVEAGGELFF. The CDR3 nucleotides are TGTGCCAGCAGTGTTGTGGAGGCGGGCGGGGAGCTGTTTTTT.